The TCR beta chain described here comes from a study of T-cell reconstitution after alpha-beta-depleted transplantation in children. V was shortened by 1 base and J by 0 bases, with 13 bases between the two germline ends. There are 16 residues in the CDR3. The V gene's germline CDR1 is SQVTM and CDR2 ANQGSEA. The TCRbeta library incorporated unique molecular identifiers. TCRdb passed the PCR reads through MiXCR, listing each CDR3 protein once. The sample has fewer than 550,000 distinct CDR3 sequences, 11% seen once. Sequenced here: PBMCs, mostly from graft donor cells, sampled 180 days after TCRalphabeta/CD19-depleted stem cell transplant. V usage is TRBV29-1 and J usage is TRBJ2-1; TRBD1 is a possible D gene (6 bases). This receptor was obtained from a female patient aged 2-15 years who had a stem cell transplant for aplastic anemia, so the T cells may come from the graft donor. The CDR3 region has the DNA TGCAGCGTTGAAGGGATGGACAGTTACTCCTACAATGAGCAGTTCTTC. This translates into CSVEGMDSYSYNEQFF.